This entry lists 30 T cell receptor beta chains sequenced from one sample in a study of blood T cells in healthy people across ages. Primed by a sample-barcoded 5' primer and a J-beta primer mix, a second PCR proceeded for 7 to 11 cycles. TCRdb passed the 5' RACE reads through MiXCR, listing each CDR3 protein once. Among 780,000 or so distinct CDR3 sequences listed, 53% were seen once. What was sequenced was blood. These receptors were taken from a man at least 80 years old in good health.

The CDR3 loop is CASSYFGPSTINEQYF. The DNA for the CDR3 is TGCGCCAGCAGCTATTTCGGACCATCCACTATCAATGAGCAGTACTTC. The chain joins TRBV5-1 to TRBJ2-5, with D hard to call. CDR3 length equals 16 residues. The V and J ends lost 3 bases and 11 bases respectively, with 26 bases between them. CDR1 and CDR2 from the germline V gene are SGHRS and YFSETQ.

V is TRBV2 and J is TRBJ1-1; D might be TRBD1 (6 bases). Germline V gives CDR1 SNHLY, CDR2 FYNNEI. The CDR3 covers 17 residues. Trimming shortened V by 6 bases and J by 0 bases, and 20 bases separated the two germline ends. CDR3 protein: CASSYSRTADLNTEAFF. DNA of the CDR3: TGTGCCAGCAGCTACAGTCGGACAGCCGACTTGAACACTGAAGCTTTCTTT. The full variable domain, in which reference TRBV2 and TRBJ1-1 provide the parts outside the CDR3, is EPEVTQTPSHQVTQMGQEVILRCVPISNHLYFYWYRQILGQKVEFLVSFYNNEISEKSEIFDDQFSVERPDGSNFTLKIRSTKLEDSAMYFCASSYSRTADLNTEAFFGQGTRLTVV.

This clonotype has more than one count but fewer than ten. V usage is TRBV27 and J usage is TRBJ2-7, with 9 positions matching TRBD1. V was clipped by 4 bases and J by 4 bases; unmatched bases: 11. Germline loops: CDR1 MNHEY, CDR2 SMNVEV (reference sequence). This CDR3 comprises 16 residues. The CDR3 nucleotides are TGTGCCAGCAGTTATACCCCCGGGACAGGGCTTTACGAGCAGTACTTC. It translates to CASSYTPGTGLYEQYF.

V gene TRBV29-1 combines with J gene TRBJ1-4; D is ambiguous. Trimming shortened V by 0 bases and J by 7 bases, and 6 bases separated the two germline ends. This CDR3 comprises 12 residues. Germline V gene lookup returns CDR1 SQVTM and CDR2 ANQGSEA. The CDR3 DNA is TGCAGCGTTGAAGATGGGAGTGAAAAACTGTTTTTT. As protein: CSVEDGSEKLFF.

This sequence joins TRBV5-1 and TRBJ2-5, with a tentative D call TRBD2 (5 bases). Trimming removed 0 bases from V and 11 bases from J, with 17 bases in between. The CDR3 has 14 residues. Germline V CDR1 and CDR2: SGHRS, YFSETQ. The CDR3 is CASSLGLALAEQYF. DNA for the CDR3: TGCGCCAGCAGCTTGGGTCTAGCATTGGCGGAGCAGTACTTC.

The table lists this clonotype with a few counts. The CDR3 protein is CATSRSGVSQETQYF. The CDR3 coding sequence is TGTGCCACCAGCAGAAGCGGGGTGTCCCAAGAGACCCAGTACTTC. The chain combines TRBV15 with TRBJ2-5; 7 bases are shared with TRBD2. Germline values: CDR1 LNHNV, CDR2 YYDKDF (reference sequence). This CDR3 spans 15 amino acids. V dropped 2 bases and J dropped 1; count of bases not matched to a gene: 4. The full variable domain, its missing parts supplied by reference TRBV15 and TRBJ2-5, is DAMVIQNPRYQVTQFGKPVTLSCSQTLNHNVMYWYQQKSSQAPKLLFHYYDKDFNNEADTPDNFQSRRPNTSFCFLDIRSPGLGDTAMYLCATSRSGVSQETQYFGPGTRLLVL.

The V call is TRBV7-9, the J call TRBJ2-4, with D maybe TRBD2 (6 bases). The ends were cut back, 3 bases at V and 9 bases at J, with 12 bases in the middle. This CDR3 has 13 residues. The germline CDR1 and CDR2 sequences are SEHNR and FQNEAQ (reference sequence). The CDR3 nucleotides are TGTGCCAGCAGCTTGCGGGGCATGGGCATTCAGTACTTC. Translated, it gives CASSLRGMGIQYF.

The chain has TRBV7-8 and TRBJ2-6, with 8 nucleotides matching TRBD1. J was trimmed by 4 bases and V by 4 bases; bases with no gene match: 9. The CDR3 is 17 amino acids. Germline CDR1 and CDR2: SGHVS and FQNEAQ. The CDR3: CASSSGQAASGANVLTF. The DNA for the CDR3 is TGTGCCAGCAGCTCGGGACAGGCGGCCTCGGGGGCCAACGTCCTGACTTTC.

There are a few counts of this clonotype. The chain recombines TRBV20-1 with TRBJ2-7; D unclear. Trimming removed 2 bases from V and 6 bases from J, with 11 bases in between. The CDR3 loop spans 12 amino acids. The germline CDR1 and CDR2 sequences are DFQATT and SNEGSKA (reference sequence). For the CDR3, the DNA is TGCAGTGCTAGACCCCAGGATCCCGAGCAGTACTTC. It yields the protein CSARPQDPEQYF.

This chain uses TRBV12-3 or TRBV12-4 with TRBJ2-5; the D is unclear. The CDR3 runs to 14 residues. Deletions cut 1 base from V and 5 bases from J, with 11 bases between. Here the CDR3 DNA reads TGTGCCAGCAGTTTAGGGTTTTCAAGGGAGACCCAGTACTTC. It codes for CASSLGFSRETQYF.

The chain combines TRBV10-2 with TRBJ1-3, with D perhaps matching TRBD1 (6 bases). The germline V gene has CDR1 WSHSY and CDR2 SAAADI. CDR3 size: 15 residues. V was pared by 3 bases and J by 2 bases, with 11 bases between. Written as DNA, the CDR3 is TGCGCCAGCAGTGACGGGGGCGAGACTGGAAACACCATATATTTT. It yields the protein CASSDGGETGNTIYF.

The chain combines TRBV5-1 with TRBJ2-1, with 9 nucleotides matching TRBD1. The CDR3 totals 16 residues. Germline CDR1 SGHRS, CDR2 YFSETQ. Unmatched junction bases numbered 4, after V lost 0 bases and J lost 3 bases. The CDR3 bases are TGCGCCAGCAGCTTGGCCGTGACAGGGGGCTACAATGAGCAGTTCTTC. This translates into CASSLAVTGGYNEQFF. The full variable domain, its missing parts supplied by reference TRBV5-1 and TRBJ2-1, is KAGVTQTPRYLIKTRGQQVTLSCSPISGHRSVSWYQQTPGQGLQFLFEYFSETQRNKGNFPGRFSGRQFSNSRSEMNVSTLELGDSALYLCASSLAVTGGYNEQFFGPGTRLTVL.

The chain recombines TRBV4-1 with TRBJ2-2, with 9 nucleotides matching TRBD2. Trimming removed 1 base from V and 5 bases from J; junction bases left unmatched: 5. CDR3 size: 16 residues. Germline V gene sequence: CDR1 MGHRA, CDR2 YSYEKL. The CDR3 sequence: CASSQGLAAKTGELFF. The CDR3 DNA is TGCGCCAGCAGCCAAGGACTAGCGGCTAAGACCGGGGAGCTGTTTTTT.

This clonotype was recorded many times. The chain uses TRBV7-2 and TRBJ1-2; TRBD1 matches 7 bases. The CDR3 contains 14 residues. Losses at the gene ends were 4 bases for V and 5 bases for J; bases not matched to a gene: 7. Germline V gene data show CDR1 as SGHTA and CDR2 as FQGNSA. CDR3 bases: TGTGCCAGCAGCTCTCGACAGGGCGGGTATGGCTACACCTTC. Translation: CASSSRQGGYGYTF.

This clonotype was seen a few times. The rearrangement joins TRBV28 to TRBJ1-5, with D tentatively TRBD1 (5 bases). Per germline, CDR1 MDHEN and CDR2 SYDVKM. The CDR3 covers 16 residues. Trimming took off 6 bases at V and 0 bases at J, with 15 bases between the two ends. The CDR3 DNA reads TGTGCCAGCAGAACCCGGGACCGATATAGCAATCAGCCCCAGCATTTT. This sequence encodes CASRTRDRYSNQPQHF.

This chain uses TRBV5-1 with TRBJ1-2; 7 positions match TRBD1. CDR1 is SGHRS and CDR2 is YFSETQ in the germline V gene. Trimming took 4 bases from V and 0 from J; bases not matched to a gene: 9. The CDR3 is 16 residues long. DNA for the CDR3: TGCGCCAGCAGCCTTATTCGACAGGGAGCTAACTATGGCTACACCTTC. Amino acids: CASSLIRQGANYGYTF.

The chain employs TRBV2 and TRBJ2-3; 9 bases fit TRBD2. Per the germline V gene, CDR1 is SNHLY and CDR2 is FYNNEI. After removal of 7 bases from V and 8 bases from J, the junction contained 13 bases not matched to a gene. The CDR3 has 15 residues. The CDR3 sequence: CASTGQREVAGTQYF. The CDR3 DNA reads TGTGCCAGCACGGGCCAGCGGGAGGTGGCGGGTACGCAGTATTTT.

V and J are TRBV20-1 and TRBJ2-5; D ambiguous. Germline V gene data show CDR1 as DFQATT and CDR2 as SNEGSKA (reference sequence). This CDR3 spans 14 amino acids. Trimming removed 3 bases at V and 5 bases at J, with 16 bases between. The CDR3 region is CSARVAQARETQYF. The CDR3 bases are TGCAGTGCTAGGGTGGCGCAGGCCAGGGAGACCCAGTACTTC.

This chain joins TRBV11-3 and TRBJ2-3; D perhaps matches TRBD1 (5 bases). CDR3 length equals 16 residues. Germline V gene sequence: CDR1 SGHNT, CDR2 YENEEA. The V gene lost 4 bases and the J gene lost 1 base, with 15 bases spanning the gap. CDR3 region: CASSWGGLGGTDTQYF. The CDR3 nucleotides are TGTGCCAGCAGCTGGGGCGGCCTTGGGGGCACAGATACGCAGTATTTT.

The chain joins TRBV20-1 to TRBJ1-2, with 8 bases that match TRBD1. CDR1 is DFQATT and CDR2 is SNEGSKA in the germline V gene (reference sequence). Trimming removed 8 bases from V and 6 bases from J; junction bases left unmatched: 2. CDR3 length: 10 residues. The CDR3, as DNA: TGCAGTATGGACAGGGATGGCTACACCTTC. Translated, it gives CSMDRDGYTF.

The chain recombines TRBV10-3 with TRBJ1-2, with D tentatively TRBD1 (6 bases). Trimming took 0 bases from V and 2 from J, leaving 10 bases between them. CDR3 length: 15 residues. The germline gives CDR1 ENHRY, CDR2 SYGVKD. The CDR3 region has the DNA TGTGCCATCAGTGAGTCGGGGCAGGGGAACTATGGCTACACCTTC. Its protein product is CAISESGQGNYGYTF.

This clonotype was seen just once. The V gene is TRBV6-5, the J gene TRBJ1-2; 8 bases map to TRBD1. CDR3 length: 15 residues. Germline CDR1 is MNHEY and CDR2 is SVGAGI. V dropped 2 bases and J dropped 3; count of bases not matched to a gene: 5. The CDR3 sequence: CASSYGNRGYYGYTF. The CDR3 DNA reads TGTGCCAGCAGTTACGGTAACAGGGGGTACTATGGCTACACCTTC.

The genes are TRBV6-1 and TRBJ2-5, with a possible D match to TRBD2 (7 bases). Germline CDR1 is MNHNS and CDR2 is SASEGT. This CDR3 is built from 13 residues. V gave up 4 bases and J gave up 5 bases, with 11 bases separating them. The chain's CDR3 is CASSVKGGETQYF. CDR3 nucleotide sequence: TGTGCCAGCAGTGTCAAGGGGGGGGAGACCCAGTACTTC.

The V gene is TRBV18, the J gene TRBJ1-2; unclear D gene. The V end was cut by 1 base, the J end by 6 bases, with 12 bases between. This CDR3 spans 14 amino acids. Germline V CDR1 and CDR2: KGHSH, LQKENI. The CDR3 sequence: CASSPQGGLHGYTF. CDR3 in DNA: TGTGCCAGCTCACCACAGGGTGGTTTGCATGGCTACACCTTC.

The J gene is TRBJ2-1, the V gene TRBV20-1; 8 nucleotides agree with TRBD2. The trim removed 7 bases at V and 5 bases at J, leaving 13 bases unmatched. This CDR3 spans 15 amino acids. Per germline, CDR1 DFQATT and CDR2 SNEGSKA (reference sequence). CDR3 coding DNA: TGCAGTGTTGACGCCGGGAGCGGGAGAGACAATGAGCAGTTCTTC. Protein sequence: CSVDAGSGRDNEQFF.

This clonotype was detected ten times or more. The chain carries TRBV12-3 or TRBV12-4 and TRBJ2-1; D gene ambiguous. Trimming cost V 5 bases and J 1 base, with 12 bases left between them. The length of the CDR3 is 15 residues. Here the CDR3 reads CASSAEATSYNEQFF. The DNA of the CDR3 is TGTGCCAGCAGTGCAGAAGCGACATCCTACAATGAGCAGTTCTTC.

V usage is TRBV29-1 and J usage is TRBJ2-5, with 10 positions matching TRBD2. With V trimmed by 5 bases and J by 11 bases, 17 bases remained unmatched. In germline, CDR1 is SQVTM, CDR2 ANQGSEA. The CDR3 totals 15 residues. The DNA of the CDR3 is TGCAGCGTTTCCCCCCGGTTAGCGGGAGGTGAGGAGCAGTACTTC. Its translation is CSVSPRLAGGEEQYF.

V usage is TRBV28 and J usage is TRBJ2-7, with D perhaps matching TRBD1 or TRBD2 (5 bases each). The CDR3 totals 15 residues. The V gene lost 7 bases and the J gene lost 1 base, with 17 bases spanning the gap. The germline gives CDR1 MDHEN, CDR2 SYDVKM. CDR3 in DNA: TGTGCCAGCACTCCTACCGGGACCGCTTCCTACGAGCAGTACTTC. Translation gives CASTPTGTASYEQYF.

This clonotype was seen only a few times. The chain uses TRBV5-1 and TRBJ2-3; tentative D call: TRBD2 (5 bases). V gave up 5 bases and J gave up 6 bases, with 10 bases separating them. The CDR3 has 12 amino acids. CDR1 is SGHRS and CDR2 is YFSETQ in the germline V gene. This CDR3 reads CASRNGKDTQYF. As DNA, the CDR3 is TGCGCCAGCAGGAACGGGAAGGATACGCAGTATTTT.

This clonotype was detected only once. The junction departs from germline at one end; a sequencing error may be responsible. J is TRBJ2-1 and V is TRBV18, with 8 bases fitting TRBD2. The germline V gene has CDR1 KGHSH and CDR2 LQKENI. CDR3 size: 15 residues. CDR3 protein: CASSPERESYNVQFF. The CDR3 nucleotides read TGTGCCAGCTCACCAGAGCGGGAGAGTTACAATGTGCAGTTCTTC.